Listed below are T cell receptor beta chains from one sample, sequenced in a study of tumor-infiltrating lymphocytes in localized non-small cell lung cancer. Method: immunoSEQ multiplex PCR; TCRdb's copy keeps in-frame clones and lacks some. This table has 11,000 to 15,000 clones, roughly 70% appearing once. Sequenced: uninvolved lung tissue not adjacent to the tumor. The receptors shown here come from a human donor with non-small cell lung cancer. CDR3s include the opening cysteine and the closing phenylalanine or tryptophan. The D gene is left open where the match is weak. Not all rows give a size; the values are once, few, many and, for expanded clones, a class.

>TRBD2|.|TRBV10-2|TRBJ2-2
TGCGCCAGCCGACCTAGCGGGGGGAACACCGGGGAGCTGTTTTTT
CASRPSGGNTGELFF
>.|.|TRBV11-2|TRBJ1-5
TGTGCCAGCAGCCAAACAGGGTCCGGGCAGCCCCAGCATTTT
CASSQTGSGQPQHF
>TRBD1|few|TRBV6-5|TRBJ1-2
TGTGCCAGCAGTATCTCAGGGGGCGGCTATGGCTACACCTTC
CASSISGGGYGYTF
>.|.|TRBV27|TRBJ2-7
TGTGCCAGCAGTAGGTCAGGACTAAGGCTTTACGAGCAGTACTTC
CASSRSGLRLYEQYF
>.|.|TRBV2|TRBJ2-3
TGTGCCAGCAGTGAAAAGGTTACGCAGTATTTT
CASSEKVTQYF
>TRBD2|.|TRBV9|TRBJ2-1
TGTGCCAGCAGCGAGAGCGGGAGGCCTCCCTACAATGAGCAGTTCTTC
CASSESGRPPYNEQFF
>.|.|TRBV7-9|TRBJ2-5
TGTGCCAGCAGCTTAGAAAGGGGGGAGACCCAGTACTTC
CASSLERGETQYF
>TRBD1|.|TRBV5-5|TRBJ1-2
TGTGCCAGCAGCTCCGGTACAGGGGATGGCTACACCTTC
CASSSGTGDGYTF
>TRBD2|.|TRBV5-6|TRBJ2-7
TGTGCCAGCAGCACTCGGACTAGCGGGCTGGGCGAGCAGTACTTC
CASSTRTSGLGEQYF
>TRBD1|.|TRBV20-1|TRBJ2-3
TGCAGCGCTAGGACAGGCAATACGCAGTATTTT
CSARTGNTQYF
>.|.|TRBV11-2|TRBJ1-1
TGTGCCAGCAGCCCGGGCGGCTTGGGGGCGACTGAAGCTTTCTTT
CASSPGGLGATEAFF
>.|few|TRBV28|TRBJ1-3
TGTGCCAGCAGTGAGCTCCGGAGACTACGGGACACCATATATTTT
CASSELRRLRDTIYF
>TRBD1|.|TRBV5-1|TRBJ1-3
TGCGCCAGCAGCTCGGACAGGGTCCTCTCTGGAAACACCATATATTTT
CASSSDRVLSGNTIYF
>.|.|TRBV7-8|TRBJ2-5
TGTGCCAGCAGGGTGGGGGAGACCCAGTACTTC
CASRVGETQYF
>TRBD2|.|TRBV7-6|TRBJ2-5
TGTGCCAGCAGCCACCCCGGGACTAGAGAGGAGACCCAGTACTTC
CASSHPGTREETQYF
>.|.|TRBV7-9|TRBJ1-6
TGTGCCAGCAGCCCTACCTTTCCGGGGCTAACTGGTTCACCCCTCCACTTT
CASSPTFPGLTGSPLHF
>.|.|TRBV5-1|TRBJ1-1
TGCGCCAGCAGCATCAATACAGGGTCCACTGAAGCTTTCTTT
CASSINTGSTEAFF
>.|.|TRBV4-3|TRBJ2-7
TGCGCCAGCATCCTGGGGCAGGTCATCGCCTACGAGCAGTACTTC
CASILGQVIAYEQYF
>.|.|TRBV28|TRBJ1-1
TGTGCCAGCAGTTTAGCCCTACCCACAGGAGAAGCTTTCTTT
CASSLALPTGEAFF
>TRBD1|once|TRBV28|TRBJ2-7
TGTGCCAGCAGTCCGGGACAGAGGAATATCTACGAGCAGTACTTC
CASSPGQRNIYEQYF
>.|.|TRBV27|TRBJ2-3
TGTGCCAGCAGTTTCCTAACCAGTGCAGATACGCAGTATTTT
CASSFLTSADTQYF
>TRBD1|few|TRBV25-1|TRBJ2-2
TGTGCCAGCACCGGACAGGGGACCGGGGAGCTGTTTTTT
CASTGQGTGELFF
>.|.|TRBV6-5|TRBJ2-5
TGTGCCAGCAGATCGTCGATCGGGACCCAGTACTTC
CASRSSIGTQYF
>TRBD1|.|TRBV7-2|TRBJ1-2
TGTGCCAGCGCCCCGGACAGGGGTAACTATGGCTACACCTTC
CASAPDRGNYGYTF
>.|.|TRBV4-2|TRBJ2-3
TGTGCCAGCAGCCCCACGGGCCAGGGAGAAGATACGCAGTATTTT
CASSPTGQGEDTQYF
>.|.|TRBV5-1|TRBJ1-4
TGCGCCAGCAGCTTACTCCAGGGTGCAACTAATGAAAAACTGTTTTTT
CASSLLQGATNEKLFF
>TRBD1|.|TRBV6-1|TRBJ2-2
TGTGCCAGCAGTGAGACAGGGGTGAGCACCGGGGAGCTGTTTTTT
CASSETGVSTGELFF
>TRBD2|.|TRBV14|TRBJ2-5
TGTGCCAGCAGCCGGATAGCGGGGGGGCAAGAGACCCAGTACTTC
CASSRIAGGQETQYF
>.|few|TRBV7-2|TRBJ2-2
TGTGCCAGCAGATTCCAGGGTATCACCGGGGAGCTGTTTTTT
CASRFQGITGELFF
>.|.|TRBV7-8|TRBJ1-1
TGTGCCAGCAGCTTAGGAGGATTTGGGGCCACTGAAGCTTTCTTT
CASSLGGFGATEAFF
>.|.|TRBV29-1|TRBJ1-2
TGCAGCGTTGTACTTCTTGTAGGGGTAAACTATGGCTACACCTTC
CSVVLLVGVNYGYTF
>.|.|TRBV14|TRBJ1-2
TGTGCCAGCAGACATAGAGACGGAGCTAACTATGGCTACACCTTC
CASRHRDGANYGYTF
>.|.|TRBV2|TRBJ1-2
TGTGCCAGCAGCGGAAACTATGGCTACACCTTC
CASSGNYGYTF
>.|.|TRBV19|TRBJ2-5
TGTGCCAGTAGTATAGACTTGCCCCCGACCCAGTACTTC
CASSIDLPPTQYF
>.|few|TRBV19|TRBJ1-1
TGTGCCAGTAGTATGTACCAACAGCCGAACACTGAAGCTTTCTTT
CASSMYQQPNTEAFF
>.|.|TRBV5-6|TRBJ1-6
TGTGCCAGCAGCTCCCGGGGCCCGATGGGGTCACCCCTCCACTTT
CASSSRGPMGSPLHF
>.|once|TRBV19|TRBJ2-7
TGTGCCAGTAGTCCCGGGACCGCTAGCTCCTACGAGCAGTACTTC
CASSPGTASSYEQYF
>TRBD1|.|TRBV25-1|TRBJ1-4
TGTGCCAGCAGTGTGGGCGGGACAGGGCATGAAAAACTGTTTTTT
CASSVGGTGHEKLFF
>.|.|TRBV19|TRBJ1-5
TGTGCCAGTAGTACCGACGGCGGTAGCAATCAGCCCCAGCATTTT
CASSTDGGSNQPQHF
>TRBD2|.|TRBV7-9|TRBJ2-1
TGTGCCAGCAGCTCAGGGACTAGGAATGAGCAGTTCTTC
CASSSGTRNEQFF
>.|.|TRBV19|TRBJ1-1
TGTGCCAGTAGTGCGAGGGGAACTGTGTTGAACACTGAAGCTTTCTTT
CASSARGTVLNTEAFF
>.|.|TRBV11-2|TRBJ2-3
TGTGCCAGCAGCCGTACAGGGCCAGATACGCAGTATTTT
CASSRTGPDTQYF